This entry lists 32 T cell receptor beta chains sequenced from one sample in a study of blood T cell repertoires in COVID-19. Method: immunoSEQ multiplex PCR; TCRdb's copy keeps in-frame clones and lacks some. The sample shows about 360,000 clones, approximately 91% of them seen only once. The sequenced sample was PBMCs or T cells enriched from blood (not recorded which). The receptor source for this set is a middle-aged woman with acute COVID-19.

The V and J genes are TRBV19 and TRBJ2-1, with 15 bases lining up with TRBD2. V dropped 5 bases and J dropped 13; count of bases not matched to a gene: 9. This CDR3 has 15 residues. Germline V gives CDR1 LNHDA, CDR2 SQIVND (reference sequence). The CDR3 DNA follows: TGTGCCAGTAGTCCCGGACTAGCGGGGGGGCCGGGCCAGTTCTTC. This translates into CASSPGLAGGPGQFF.

The CDR3 here is CASSLTGNSNQPQHF. The CDR3 DNA follows: TGTGCCAGTAGTCTGACAGGCAATAGCAATCAGCCCCAGCATTTT. The V and J genes are TRBV19 and TRBJ1-5; the D gene is possibly TRBD1 (6 bases). V was pared by 5 bases and J by 0 bases, with 11 bases between. This CDR3 has 15 amino acids. The germline CDR1 and CDR2 sequences are LNHDA and SQIVND (reference sequence). The full variable domain, completed using reference TRBV19 and TRBJ1-5, is DGGITQSPKYLFRKEGQNVTLSCEQNLNHDAMYWYRQDPGQGLRLIYYSQIVNDFQKGDIAEGYSVSREKKESFPLTVTSAQKNPTAFYLCASSLTGNSNQPQHFGDGTRLSIL.

The chain employs TRBV6-5 and TRBJ1-2, with D possibly being TRBD1 (6 bases). Germline CDR1 MNHEY, CDR2 SVGAGI. The CDR3 length is 14 residues. Trimming shortened V by 8 bases and J by 8 bases, and 21 bases separated the two germline ends. The CDR3 DNA reads TGTGCCAGCTCGGAGGCGTCCCGGCAGGGGGGCTACACCTTC. Translation: CASSEASRQGGYTF.

This chain joins TRBV5-4 and TRBJ2-7; 9 nucleotides line up with TRBD1. The CDR3 consists of 15 residues. Germline V gives CDR1 SGHNT, CDR2 YYREEE (reference sequence). V lost 6 bases and J lost 7; bases outside the gene matches: 14. The CDR3 DNA reads as TGTGCCAGCACCGTTTACCGGGACAGGGATCGGGAGCAGTACTTC. Its translation: CASTVYRDRDREQYF.

The rearrangement joins TRBV18 to TRBJ2-3; 12 bases map to TRBD2. Germline CDR1 reads KGHSH; CDR2 reads LQKENI. The ends lost 0 bases at V and 8 bases at J; junction bases unmatched: 12. The CDR3 consists of 18 residues. CDR3 sequence: CASSPPGLAGLGMGTQYF. In DNA, the CDR3 is TGTGCCAGCTCACCACCGGGACTAGCGGGCCTCGGCATGGGTACGCAGTATTTT.

This clone was detected a few times. The V call is TRBV19, the J call TRBJ1-5, with 9 bases lining up with TRBD1. CDR3 size: 17 residues. V shed 7 bases, J shed 2 bases, and the junction held 12 bases outside the gene matches. CDR1 is LNHDA and CDR2 is SQIVND in the germline V gene (reference sequence). This chain's CDR3 is CASNPGTGYTGNQPQHF. In nucleotides, the CDR3 is TGTGCCAGTAACCCGGGGACAGGGTATACGGGCAATCAGCCCCAGCATTTT. Full variable domain (outside the CDR3, taken from reference TRBV19 and TRBJ1-5): DGGITQSPKYLFRKEGQNVTLSCEQNLNHDAMYWYRQDPGQGLRLIYYSQIVNDFQKGDIAEGYSVSREKKESFPLTVTSAQKNPTAFYLCASNPGTGYTGNQPQHFGDGTRLSIL.

The rearrangement joins TRBV18 to TRBJ1-5; possibly TRBD1 for D (5 bases). In germline, CDR1 is KGHSH, CDR2 LQKENI. V lost 8 bases to trimming and J lost 5 bases, with 13 bases between them. The CDR3 extends over 13 amino acids. DNA of the CDR3: TGTGCCAGCGGGTCGGGGGTGGATCAGCCCCAGCATTTT. It yields the protein CASGSGVDQPQHF.

The chain couples TRBV11-2 to TRBJ1-6; D may be TRBD1 (6 bases). With 4 bases removed from V and 13 bases from J, the gap between germline ends came to 23 bases. CDR3 length: 16 residues. Looked up from germline, CDR1 is SGHAT and CDR2 is FQNNGV. As DNA, the CDR3 is TGTGCCAGCAGCTCTGGGAGAGGCCAGGGGTTCAAGCCCCTCCACTTT. The encoded protein is CASSSGRGQGFKPLHF.

This chain joins TRBV5-3 and TRBJ1-2; 11 nucleotides match TRBD1. TRBV5-3 is filed as an ORF, its function uncertain. V lost 0 bases and J lost 8; bases outside the gene matches: 12. The CDR3 runs 17 residues. CDR3: CARSLAFPGQGDRGYTF. The CDR3 coding sequence is TGTGCCAGAAGCTTGGCCTTTCCGGGACAGGGGGATAGGGGCTACACCTTC.

V and J are TRBV2 and TRBJ1-4; D ambiguous. Trimming removed 2 bases at V and 0 bases at J, with 7 bases between. There are 15 residues in the CDR3. The V gene's germline CDR1 is SNHLY and CDR2 FYNNEI. CDR3: CASSERRATNEKLFF. The CDR3 region has the DNA TGTGCCAGCAGTGAAAGGAGAGCAACTAATGAAAAACTGTTTTTT.

V usage is TRBV9 and J usage is TRBJ2-7; TRBD1 matches at 9 bases. Germline V lookup: CDR1 SGDLS, CDR2 YYNGEE. This CDR3 contains 16 residues. Trimming took 0 bases from V and 2 from J; bases not matched to a gene: 6. The CDR3 loop is CASSVDAGQGPYEQYF. The CDR3 bases are TGTGCCAGCAGCGTAGACGCGGGACAGGGACCCTACGAGCAGTACTTC.

In nucleotides, the CDR3 is TGTGCCAGCAGGGATTTCGGAGGGTCAGCTTTCTTT. Translation gives CASRDFGGSAFF. The chain carries TRBV25-1 and TRBJ1-1, with D uncertain. The CDR3 has 12 amino acids. V dropped 6 bases and J dropped 10 bases, with 15 bases sitting between them. Germline CDR1 and CDR2: MGHDK and SYGVNS.

CDR3 region: CASSKRDSREKLFF. DNA of the CDR3: TGTGCCAGCAGCAAAAGGGACAGTCGGGAAAAACTGTTTTTT. The chain uses TRBV21-1 and TRBJ1-4; the table assigns TRBD1, which was not confirmed against the DNA. TRBV21-1 has pseudogene status. This CDR3 contains 14 residues.

The chain has TRBV5-5 and TRBJ1-2; tentatively, D is TRBD1 (5 bases). From germline, CDR1 is SGHKS and CDR2 YYEKEE (reference sequence). Between the trimmed V and J ends, which lost 4 bases and 6 bases, there was a span of 19 bases. The CDR3 covers 15 residues. The CDR3 DNA reads as TGTGCCAGCAGCGCCCGGACAATGGAAACGAATGGCTACACCTTC. Its protein product is CASSARTMETNGYTF.

V usage is TRBV29-1 and J usage is TRBJ2-7; TRBD1 matches 7 bases. V shed 8 bases and J 5 bases; nucleotides not matched to a gene: 9. CDR3 size: 12 residues. Looked up from germline, CDR1 is SQVTM and CDR2 is ANQGSEA. The CDR3 here is CSSQGDGDEQYF. CDR3 nucleotide sequence: TGCAGCTCGCAGGGGGACGGCGACGAGCAGTACTTC.

This clone was counted at least ten times. The chain recombines TRBV29-1 with TRBJ2-5; D is perhaps TRBD1 (6 bases). There are 12 residues in the CDR3. The germline V gene has CDR1 SQVTM and CDR2 ANQGSEA. V shed 5 bases and J shed 2 bases, with 9 bases lying between them. This CDR3 is CSVNREQETQYF. For the CDR3, the DNA is TGCAGCGTTAACAGGGAGCAAGAGACCCAGTACTTC.

The rearrangement joins TRBV7-9 to TRBJ1-4; TRBD1 matches 8 bases. Germline CDR1 and CDR2: SEHNR and FQNEAQ (reference sequence). V lost 4 bases, J lost 5 bases, and 12 bases stayed unmatched. The CDR3 loop spans 17 amino acids. CDR3 loop: CASSSQLPGQANEKLFF. DNA of the CDR3: TGTGCCAGCAGCTCTCAACTGCCGGGACAGGCAAATGAAAAACTGTTTTTT. The full variable domain, in which reference TRBV7-9 and TRBJ1-4 provide the parts outside the CDR3, is DTGVSQNPRHKITKRGQNVTFRCDPISEHNRLYWYRQTLGQGPEFLTYFQNEAQLEKSRLLSDRFSAERPKGSFSTLEIQRTEQGDSAMYLCASSSQLPGQANEKLFFGSGTQLSVL.

This chain connects TRBV29-1 to TRBJ1-1, with no clear D. The ends were cut back, 7 bases at V and 3 bases at J, with 15 bases in the middle. Germline V gives CDR1 SQVTM, CDR2 ANQGSEA. The CDR3 loop spans 13 amino acids. The CDR3 here is CSAGYRFDTEAFF. The CDR3 DNA reads as TGCAGCGCGGGCTATCGGTTCGACACTGAAGCTTTCTTT.

Only one count was recorded for this clone. CDR3 sequence: CASSTTSGLYGADTQYF. The CDR3, as DNA: TGTGCCAGCAGCACAACCTCCGGACTCTACGGGGCAGATACGCAGTATTTT. The gene calls are TRBV5-8 and TRBJ2-3; a weak D match, TRBD2 (5 bases). The V and J ends lost 4 bases and 4 bases respectively, with 22 bases between them. This CDR3 region has 17 residues. CDR1 is SGHTS and CDR2 is YDEGEE in the germline V gene.

V usage is TRBV19 and J usage is TRBJ2-5; 15 positions agree with TRBD2. The CDR3 spans 19 residues. Germline CDR1 reads LNHDA; CDR2 reads SQIVND (reference sequence). With V trimmed by 4 bases and J by 5 bases, 14 bases remained unmatched. DNA for the CDR3: TGTGCCAGTAGTAGGACTGGGACTAGCGGGGGGCGCCCTCGGGAGACCCAGTACTTC. It encodes CASSRTGTSGGRPRETQYF.

This chain joins TRBV5-8 and TRBJ1-5; unclear D gene. Germline CDR1 SGHTS, CDR2 YDEGEE. This CDR3 has 11 amino acids. With 4 bases removed from V and 11 bases from J, the gap between germline ends came to 10 bases. The CDR3 loop reads CASSEARSQHF. The DNA for the CDR3 is TGTGCCAGCAGCGAGGCGCGGTCCCAGCATTTT.

The V call is TRBV7-8, the J call TRBJ2-2, with 12 bases that match TRBD2. This CDR3 spans 17 amino acids. The junction had 6 bases not matched to a gene; V was cut back by 5 bases and J by 2 bases. Germline lookup yields CDR1 SGHVS and CDR2 FQNEAQ. CDR3 in amino acids: CASSAETSGGNTGELFF. For the CDR3, the DNA is TGTGCCAGCAGCGCCGAGACTAGCGGGGGAAACACCGGGGAGCTGTTTTTT.

The chain combines TRBV10-3 with TRBJ1-3; 7 positions agree with TRBD1. Germline V CDR1 and CDR2: ENHRY, SYGVKD. The CDR3 is made up of 14 amino acids. V gave up 6 bases and J gave up 4 bases; unmatched junction bases: 6. The CDR3 coding sequence is TGTGCCATCAGGGGACAGATAACAGGAAACACCATATATTTT. It codes for CAIRGQITGNTIYF.

This clone appeared a single time. This chain connects TRBV24-1 to TRBJ2-5; 12 positions match TRBD2. In germline, CDR1 is KGHDR, CDR2 SFDVKD. V trimming: 4 bases; J trimming: 5 bases; junction bases outside the gene matches: 10. The CDR3 is made up of 17 amino acids. The CDR3 loop reads CATSDPGLAGRSETQYF. Here the CDR3 DNA reads TGTGCCACCAGTGACCCTGGACTAGCGGGGAGATCTGAGACCCAGTACTTC.

The chain is built from TRBV4-2 and TRBJ1-2; D uncertain. The CDR3 is made up of 14 amino acids. Trimming took 0 bases from V and 5 from J, leaving 10 bases between them. Per germline, CDR1 LGHNA and CDR2 YNFKEQ. CDR3 in DNA: TGTGCCAGCAGCCAAGATCTACCTCCTTATGGCTACACCTTC. This gives the protein CASSQDLPPYGYTF.

The chain combines TRBV6-1 with TRBJ2-7; 13 bases are a match to TRBD2. After removal of 3 bases from V and 3 bases from J, the junction contained 5 bases not matched to a gene. The CDR3 covers 16 residues. Germline CDR1 MNHNS, CDR2 SASEGT. CDR3 residues: CASSETSGGIYYEQYF. CDR3 nucleotides: TGTGCCAGCAGTGAGACTAGCGGGGGGATCTACTACGAGCAGTACTTC.

Note on this clone: A single base is all that separates this from a far larger clone, so a read error is likely. V gene TRBV7-9 combines with J gene TRBJ1-2; possible D gene TRBD1, 6 bases. The CDR3 consists of 13 residues. The germline CDR1 and CDR2 sequences are SEHNR and FQNEAQ (reference sequence). Trimming pared 5 bases from V and 3 bases from J, leaving 10 bases between. The CDR3 spells CASSPDSHYGYTF. In DNA, the CDR3 is TGTGCCAGCAGCCCGGACAGCCACTATGGCTACACCTTC.

CDR3 sequence (DNA): TGTGCCAGCAGTTACTCGGGACAGGGTATCTATGGCTACACCTTC. It encodes CASSYSGQGIYGYTF. The chain uses TRBV6-5 and TRBJ1-2; 9 bases line up with TRBD1. The ends lost 0 bases at V and 4 bases at J; junction bases unmatched: 3. Per the germline V gene, CDR1 is MNHEY and CDR2 is SVGAGI. The CDR3 has 15 amino acids.

This chain uses TRBV7-9 with TRBJ2-1, with D perhaps TRBD2 (6 bases). Germline values: CDR1 SEHNR, CDR2 FQNEAQ (reference sequence). V was trimmed by 1 base and J by 8 bases, leaving 12 bases between them. This CDR3 is 14 amino acids long. The CDR3 nucleotides read TGTGCCAGCAGCTTAGGAGGAGGGGACCATGAGCAGTTCTTC. Translating gives CASSLGGGDHEQFF.

This clone came up many times. CDR3: CATSDFWNTGELFF. CDR3 in DNA: TGTGCCACCAGTGATTTCTGGAACACCGGGGAGCTGTTTTTT. The chain carries TRBV24-1 and TRBJ2-2; D gene ambiguous. V was cut by 1 base and J by 1 base, with 3 bases left in between. The CDR3 has 14 residues. Germline assignment: CDR1 KGHDR and CDR2 SFDVKD.

The genes are TRBV5-1 and TRBJ2-7; D possibly corresponds to TRBD1 (5 bases). CDR1 is SGHRS and CDR2 is YFSETQ in the germline V gene. Trimming removed 3 bases at V and 2 bases at J, with 12 bases between. The CDR3 length is 14 residues. The CDR3 region is CASSWTLGPYEQYF. CDR3 bases: TGCGCCAGCAGCTGGACACTTGGGCCCTACGAGCAGTACTTC.

The genes are TRBV19 and TRBJ2-2, with 14 bases identical to TRBD2. The V and J ends lost 1 base and 6 bases, in that order; junction bases with no gene match: 1. Germline loops: CDR1 LNHDA, CDR2 SQIVND (reference sequence). The CDR3 covers 16 residues. In DNA form, the CDR3 reads TGTGCCAGTAGTATAGGACTAGCGGGGGGGCCCGGGGAGCTGTTTTTT. It is translated as CASSIGLAGGPGELFF.